Below are 2 T cell receptor beta chains sequenced from a single sample in a study of OX40 agonist ivuxolimab in advanced cancers. The library was built by means of the immunoSEQ multiplex PCR assay. TCRdb took over this immuneACCESS table, retaining in-frame rearrangements with V and J assigned. Such tables are incomplete; in checked studies, under half of the missing clones stem from an unresolved V gene, and the remainder is unexplained. The table for this sample lists roughly 64,000 clones; 75% to 95% of them were counted only once. Roughly 0.44% of the sample is held by the ten biggest clonotypes. Material: CD4+ or CD8+ T cells sorted from blood, obtained in a trial of the OX40 agonist ivuxolimab. The source is an adult with an advanced solid tumor such as melanoma, head and neck, liver or kidney cancer.

V gene TRBV11-2 combines with J gene TRBJ2-2; D could derive from TRBD1 or TRBD2 (6 bases each). V lost 5 bases and J lost 8, with 18 bases in between. This CDR3 region has 15 residues. Germline-derived CDR1 and CDR2 are SGHAT and FQNNGV. CDR3 region: CASSPADRTTGELFF. The CDR3 DNA sequence: TGTGCCAGCAGCCCGGCCGACAGGACTACAGGGGAGCTGTTTTTT.

This clone appeared a single time. The rearrangement uses TRBV6-1 and TRBJ1-5; D is possibly TRBD1 (6 bases). The CDR3 has 15 residues. Deletions cut 8 bases from V and 7 bases from J, with 21 bases between. The germline V gene encodes CDR1 MNHNS and CDR2 SASEGT. CDR3 region: CASSREGGKEQPQHF. CDR3 DNA sequence: TGTGCCAGCTCCCGAGAAGGGGGGAAGGAGCAGCCCCAGCATTTT.